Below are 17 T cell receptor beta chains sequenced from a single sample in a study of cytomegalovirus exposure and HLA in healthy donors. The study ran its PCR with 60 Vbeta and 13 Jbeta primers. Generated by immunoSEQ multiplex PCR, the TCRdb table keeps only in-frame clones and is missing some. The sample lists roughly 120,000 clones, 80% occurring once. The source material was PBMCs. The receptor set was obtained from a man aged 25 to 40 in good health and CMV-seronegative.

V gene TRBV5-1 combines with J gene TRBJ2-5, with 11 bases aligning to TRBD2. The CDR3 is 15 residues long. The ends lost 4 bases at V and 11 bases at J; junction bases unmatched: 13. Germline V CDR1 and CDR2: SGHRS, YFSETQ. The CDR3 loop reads CASSPAVAGGREQYF. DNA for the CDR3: TGCGCCAGCAGCCCCGCCGTAGCGGGAGGGCGAGAGCAGTACTTC.

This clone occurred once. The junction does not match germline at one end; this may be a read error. CDR3 sequence: CSVLTGFLQPQNF. CDR3 DNA sequence: TGCAGCGTTTTGACAGGGTTTCTTCAGCCCCAGAATTTT. This chain links TRBV29-1 with TRBJ1-5; 7 nucleotides align to TRBD1. Germline V gives CDR1 SQVTM, CDR2 ANQGSEA. The CDR3 extends over 13 amino acids. Drawing the rest from reference TRBV29-1 and TRBJ1-5, the complete variable domain is SAVISQKPSRDICQRGTSLTIQCQVDSQVTMMFWYRQQPGQSLTLIATANQGSEATYESGFVIDKFPISRPNLTFSTLTVSNMSPEDSSIYLCSVLTGFLQPQNFGDGTRLSIL.

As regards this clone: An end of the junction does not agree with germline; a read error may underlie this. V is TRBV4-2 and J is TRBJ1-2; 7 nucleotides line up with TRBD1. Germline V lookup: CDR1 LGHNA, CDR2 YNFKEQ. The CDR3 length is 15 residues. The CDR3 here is CASSRSDRLHYGYPF. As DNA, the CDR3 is TGTGCCAGCAGCCGGTCGGACAGGCTTCACTATGGCTACCCCTTC.

CDR3 bases: TGCGCCAGCAGCTTGTTCGCGGAAGTCCAAGAGACCCAGTACTTC. Translating gives CASSLFAEVQETQYF. The rearrangement joins TRBV5-1 to TRBJ2-5, with D unclear. Per germline, CDR1 SGHRS and CDR2 YFSETQ. V shed 1 base and J shed 1 base, with 11 bases lying between them. The CDR3 length is 15 residues.

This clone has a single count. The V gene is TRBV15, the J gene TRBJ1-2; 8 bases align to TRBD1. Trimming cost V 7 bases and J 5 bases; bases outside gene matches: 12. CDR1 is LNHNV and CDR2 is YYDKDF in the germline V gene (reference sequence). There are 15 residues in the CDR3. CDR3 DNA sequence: TGTGCCACCACCACCAGGACAGGGTTGAGATATGGCTACACCTTC. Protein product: CATTTRTGLRYGYTF. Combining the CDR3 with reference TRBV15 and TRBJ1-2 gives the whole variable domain DAMVIQNPRYQVTQFGKPVTLSCSQTLNHNVMYWYQQKSSQAPKLLFHYYDKDFNNEADTPDNFQSRRPNTSFCFLDIRSPGLGDTAMYLCATTTRTGLRYGYTFGSGTRLTVV.

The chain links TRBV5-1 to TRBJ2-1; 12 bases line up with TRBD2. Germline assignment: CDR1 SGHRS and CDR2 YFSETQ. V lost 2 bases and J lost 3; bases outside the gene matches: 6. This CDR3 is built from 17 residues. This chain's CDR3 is CASSFALTSGGYNEQFF. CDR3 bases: TGCGCCAGCAGCTTTGCGCTGACTAGCGGGGGCTACAATGAGCAGTTCTTC.

In DNA form, the CDR3 reads TGTGCCAGCAGCGTTGGCGGCCTAGCGGGGGTAGGGGAGCAGTACTTC. It codes for CASSVGGLAGVGEQYF. V and J are TRBV5-4 and TRBJ2-7; 10 bases are shared with TRBD2. This CDR3 has 16 amino acids. Germline loops: CDR1 SGHNT, CDR2 YYREEE (reference sequence). The junction had 14 bases not matched to a gene; V was cut back by 4 bases and J by 7 bases.

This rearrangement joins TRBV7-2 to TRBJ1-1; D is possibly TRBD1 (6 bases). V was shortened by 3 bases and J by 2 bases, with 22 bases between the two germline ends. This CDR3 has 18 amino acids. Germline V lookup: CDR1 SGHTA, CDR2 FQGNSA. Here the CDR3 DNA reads TGTGCCAGCAGCTTCACCCTGGGGGGGCCGGGCTTTAACACTGAAGCTTTCTTT. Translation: CASSFTLGGPGFNTEAFF.

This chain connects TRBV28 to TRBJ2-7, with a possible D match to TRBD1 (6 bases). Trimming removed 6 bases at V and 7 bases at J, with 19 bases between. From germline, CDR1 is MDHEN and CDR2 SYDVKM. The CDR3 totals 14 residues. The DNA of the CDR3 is TGTGCCAGCAGCCCCATATTAAGGACAGTAGAGCAGTACTTC. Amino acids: CASSPILRTVEQYF.

The CDR3 region has the DNA TGTGCCAGCAGCTTGCGTGCCCGGACTAGCAGCAATGAGCAGTTCTTC. This codes for CASSLRARTSSNEQFF. The chain is built from TRBV5-6 and TRBJ2-1; 8 bases map to TRBD2. The germline gives CDR1 SGHDT, CDR2 YYEEEE. With V trimmed by 1 base and J by 6 bases, 9 bases remained unmatched. The CDR3 is 16 residues long.

Here the CDR3 reads CASRPPPRDTEAFF. In DNA, the CDR3 is TGTGCCAGCAGACCACCGCCCAGGGACACTGAAGCTTTCTTT. This chain links TRBV6-6 with TRBJ1-1, with D maybe TRBD1 (5 bases). Per germline, CDR1 MNHNY and CDR2 SVGAGI (reference sequence). The CDR3 has 14 residues. The V end lost 6 bases, the J end lost 3 bases, and 14 bases lay between the germline ends.

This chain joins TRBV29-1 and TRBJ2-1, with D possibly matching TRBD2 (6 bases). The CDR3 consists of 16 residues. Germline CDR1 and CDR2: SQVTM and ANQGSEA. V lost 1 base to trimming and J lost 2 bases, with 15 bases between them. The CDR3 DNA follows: TGCAGCGTTGAAGGGGCTCGGCGGGGAGCCTACAATGAGCAGTTCTTC. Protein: CSVEGARRGAYNEQFF.

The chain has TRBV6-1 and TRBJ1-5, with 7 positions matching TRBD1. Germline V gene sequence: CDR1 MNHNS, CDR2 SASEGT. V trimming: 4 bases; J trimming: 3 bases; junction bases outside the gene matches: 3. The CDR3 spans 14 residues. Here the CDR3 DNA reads TGTGCCAGCAGTGGACAGGGAACCAATCAGCCCCAGCATTTT. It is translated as CASSGQGTNQPQHF.

In DNA, the CDR3 is TGTGCCAGCAGTTTTCTGGGAGGAGAATTAGATACGCAGTATTTT. It codes for CASSFLGGELDTQYF. This chain links TRBV6-5 with TRBJ2-3; a possible D gene is TRBD2 (6 bases). V lost 4 bases, J lost 5 bases, and 16 bases lay in between. CDR1 and CDR2 from the germline V gene are MNHEY and SVGAGI. There are 15 residues in the CDR3.

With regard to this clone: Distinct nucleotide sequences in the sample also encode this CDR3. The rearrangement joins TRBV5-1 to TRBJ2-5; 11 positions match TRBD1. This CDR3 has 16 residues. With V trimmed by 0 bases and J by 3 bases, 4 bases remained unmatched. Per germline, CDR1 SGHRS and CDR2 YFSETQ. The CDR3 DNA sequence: TGCGCCAGCAGCTTGGCGACGGGACAGGGGGAAGAGACCCAGTACTTC. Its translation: CASSLATGQGEETQYF.

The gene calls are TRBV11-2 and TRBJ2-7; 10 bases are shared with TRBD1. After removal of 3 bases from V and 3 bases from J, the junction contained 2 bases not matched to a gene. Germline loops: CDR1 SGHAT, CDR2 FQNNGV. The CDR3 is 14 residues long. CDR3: CASSLGQGLYEQYF. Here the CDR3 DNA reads TGTGCCAGCAGCTTGGGACAGGGGCTCTACGAGCAGTACTTC.

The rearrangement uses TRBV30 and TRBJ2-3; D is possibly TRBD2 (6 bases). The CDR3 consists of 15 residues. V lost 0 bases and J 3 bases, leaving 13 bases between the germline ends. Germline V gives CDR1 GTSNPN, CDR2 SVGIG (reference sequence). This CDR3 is CAWSVGGRVTDTQYF. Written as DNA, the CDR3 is TGTGCCTGGAGTGTAGGAGGGCGGGTTACAGATACGCAGTATTTT.